Sequencing of this TCR beta chain was carried out in a study of T cell changes during pregnancy in multiple sclerosis. Germline lookup yields CDR1 SGHTA and CDR2 FQGTGA. The length of the CDR3 is 18 residues. V lost 5 bases and J lost 0; bases outside the gene matches: 5. Method: immunoSEQ multiplex PCR; TCRdb's copy keeps in-frame clones and lacks some. The sample has about 40,000 clones, about 91% seen once. This receptor was obtained from a female donor in good health, enrolled as a control in a pregnancy study. The sample here was CD4+ T cells from peripheral blood mononuclear cells, taken in the second trimester of pregnancy. This rearrangement joins TRBV7-3 to TRBJ2-6; 12 bases are shared with TRBD2. Written as DNA, the CDR3 is TGTGCCAGCAGCGCTACTAGCGGGGGGCGCTCTGGGGCCAACGTCCTGACTTTC. Its protein is CASSATSGGRSGANVLTF.